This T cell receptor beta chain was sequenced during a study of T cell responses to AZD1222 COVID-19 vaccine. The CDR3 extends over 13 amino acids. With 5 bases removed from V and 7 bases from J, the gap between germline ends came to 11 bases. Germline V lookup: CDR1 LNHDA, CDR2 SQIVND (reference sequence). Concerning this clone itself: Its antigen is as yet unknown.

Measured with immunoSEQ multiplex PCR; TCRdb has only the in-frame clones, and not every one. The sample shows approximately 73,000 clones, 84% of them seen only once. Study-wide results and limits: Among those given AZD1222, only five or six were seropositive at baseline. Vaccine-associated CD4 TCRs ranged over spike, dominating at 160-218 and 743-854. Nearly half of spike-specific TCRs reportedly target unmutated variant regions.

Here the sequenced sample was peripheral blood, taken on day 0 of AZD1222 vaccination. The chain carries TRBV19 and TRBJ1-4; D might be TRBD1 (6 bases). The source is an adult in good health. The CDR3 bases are TGTGCCAGTAGTTACAGGGCAGGTGAAAAACTGTTTTTT. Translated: CASSYRAGEKLFF.